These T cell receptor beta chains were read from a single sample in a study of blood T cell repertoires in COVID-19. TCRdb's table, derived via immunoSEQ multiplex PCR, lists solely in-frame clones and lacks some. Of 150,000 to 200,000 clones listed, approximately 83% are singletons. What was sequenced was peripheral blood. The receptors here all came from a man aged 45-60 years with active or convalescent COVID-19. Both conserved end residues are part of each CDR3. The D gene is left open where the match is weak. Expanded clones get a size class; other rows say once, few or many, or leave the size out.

CDR3 DNA: TGTGCCAGCAGTTTAGGCGGCCCCTATGGCTACACCTTC
CDR3 protein: CASSLGGPYGYTF
V gene: TRBV28
clone size: .
J gene: TRBJ1-2
D gene: .

CDR3 DNA: TGTGCCTGGAGTATACAGGGGGATCAGCCCCAGCATTTT
CDR3 protein: CAWSIQGDQPQHF
V gene: TRBV30
clone size: .
J gene: TRBJ1-5
D gene: TRBD1

CDR3 DNA: TGTGCCAGCAGCCTAAGCGGGAGGGCTTACAATGAGCAGTTCTTC
CDR3 protein: CASSLSGRAYNEQFF
V gene: TRBV14
clone size: .
J gene: TRBJ2-1
D gene: TRBD2

CDR3 DNA: TGTGCCAGCAGACCGGGACAGGGGTCGGGGTATGGCTACACCTTC
CDR3 protein: CASRPGQGSGYGYTF
V gene: TRBV6-5
clone size: once
J gene: TRBJ1-2
D gene: TRBD1

CDR3 DNA: TGTGCCAGCAGCTTAGAGACGGGGAATCAGCCCCAGCATTTT
CDR3 protein: CASSLETGNQPQHF
V gene: TRBV7-9
clone size: once
J gene: TRBJ1-5
D gene: .

CDR3 DNA: TGTGCCAGCACCGGACAAGTGGCTGAAGCTTTCTTT
CDR3 protein: CASTGQVAEAFF
V gene: TRBV18
clone size: few
J gene: TRBJ1-1
D gene: .

CDR3 DNA: TGTGCCAGCAGCCTGGACAGAAACGAGCAGTACTTC
CDR3 protein: CASSLDRNEQYF
V gene: TRBV5-4
clone size: .
J gene: TRBJ2-7
D gene: .

CDR3 DNA: TGTGCCAGCAGTAACAGGGTCAGTGAGCAGTTCTTC
CDR3 protein: CASSNRVSEQFF
V gene: TRBV28
clone size: once
J gene: TRBJ2-1
D gene: .

CDR3 DNA: TGCGCCAGCAGCCTCCGAACAGATCTGGGTTCACCCCTCCACTTT
CDR3 protein: CASSLRTDLGSPLHF
V gene: TRBV4-1
clone size: once
J gene: TRBJ1-6
D gene: .

CDR3 DNA: TGTGCCAGCAGCTTCACGACAGGGCCCTTTGGGGGCACCATATATTTT
CDR3 protein: CASSFTTGPFGGTIYF
V gene: TRBV5-4
clone size: .
J gene: TRBJ1-3
D gene: TRBD1

CDR3 DNA: TGTGCCAGCACCCTACTATCTAAGAACGGCTACACCTTC
CDR3 protein: CASTLLSKNGYTF
V gene: TRBV6-5
clone size: .
J gene: TRBJ1-2
D gene: .

CDR3 DNA: TGTGCCAGCAGGGTTAGCGGGCGGACCCAAGAGACCCAGTACTTC
CDR3 protein: CASRVSGRTQETQYF
V gene: TRBV6-6
clone size: .
J gene: TRBJ2-5
D gene: TRBD2

CDR3 DNA: TGTGCCAGCAGCGCACCGGGACAGGGGGCGAACGAGCAGTACTTC
CDR3 protein: CASSAPGQGANEQYF
V gene: TRBV11-3
clone size: .
J gene: TRBJ2-7
D gene: TRBD1

CDR3 DNA: TGTGCCAGTAGTACCCCAGGGGGTCCTACCTATGGCTACACCTTC
CDR3 protein: CASSTPGGPTYGYTF
V gene: TRBV19
clone size: .
J gene: TRBJ1-2
D gene: TRBD1

CDR3 DNA: TGTGCCACCAGCAGAGGGAGGACTAGCAGCACCTACGAGCAGTACTTC
CDR3 protein: CATSRGRTSSTYEQYF
V gene: TRBV15
clone size: .
J gene: TRBJ2-7
D gene: TRBD2

CDR3 DNA: TGTGCCAGTACGGATCGTGCGGGGTCACCCCTCCACTTT
CDR3 protein: CASTDRAGSPLHF
V gene: TRBV19
clone size: .
J gene: TRBJ1-6
D gene: .

CDR3 DNA: TGTGCCAGCAGTAAAAAACCGGGACTTACCTACGAGCAGTACTTC
CDR3 protein: CASSKKPGLTYEQYF
V gene: TRBV6-5
clone size: .
J gene: TRBJ2-7
D gene: .

CDR3 DNA: TGTGCCAGCAGCTTAGGGGGCGCGGGGGGGAACATTCAGTACTTC
CDR3 protein: CASSLGGAGGNIQYF
V gene: TRBV7-2
clone size: .
J gene: TRBJ2-4
D gene: TRBD2

CDR3 DNA: TGCGCCAGCAGCCTGCTTCCGGTGAACACTGAAGCTTTCTTT
CDR3 protein: CASSLLPVNTEAFF
V gene: TRBV5-1
clone size: .
J gene: TRBJ1-1
D gene: .

CDR3 DNA: TGTGCCAGCACCCCAGGGGGGTACGAGCAGTACTTC
CDR3 protein: CASTPGGYEQYF
V gene: TRBV12-3/TRBV12-4
clone size: .
J gene: TRBJ2-7
D gene: .

CDR3 DNA: TGTGCCACCAGCAGAGATCAGGGGGCGGGTCGGGAGACCCAGTACTTC
CDR3 protein: CATSRDQGAGRETQYF
V gene: TRBV15
clone size: .
J gene: TRBJ2-5
D gene: TRBD1